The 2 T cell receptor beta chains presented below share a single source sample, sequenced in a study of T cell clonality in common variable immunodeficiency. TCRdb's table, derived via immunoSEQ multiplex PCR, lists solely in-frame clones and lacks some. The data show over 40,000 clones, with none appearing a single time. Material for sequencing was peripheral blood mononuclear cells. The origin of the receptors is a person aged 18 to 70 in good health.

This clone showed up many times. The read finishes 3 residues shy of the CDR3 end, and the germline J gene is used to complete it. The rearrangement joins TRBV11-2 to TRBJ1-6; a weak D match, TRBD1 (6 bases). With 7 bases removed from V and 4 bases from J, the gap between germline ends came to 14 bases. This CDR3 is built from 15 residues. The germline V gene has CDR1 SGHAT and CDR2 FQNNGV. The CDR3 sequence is CASTRDRSYNSPLHF. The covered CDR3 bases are TGTGCCAGCACCCGCGACAGGAGTTATAATTCACCC.

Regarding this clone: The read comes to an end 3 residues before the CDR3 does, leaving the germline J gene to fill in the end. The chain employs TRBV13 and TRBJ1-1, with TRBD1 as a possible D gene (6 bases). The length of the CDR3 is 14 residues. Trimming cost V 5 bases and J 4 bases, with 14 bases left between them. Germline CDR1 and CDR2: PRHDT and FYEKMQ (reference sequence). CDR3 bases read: TGTGCCAGCAGCGCGGGACACAATCCCACTGAA. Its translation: CASSAGHNPTE. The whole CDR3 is CASSAGHNPTEAFF. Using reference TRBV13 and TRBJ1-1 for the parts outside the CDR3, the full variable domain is AAGVIQSPRHLIKEKRETATLKCYPIPRHDTVYWYQQGPGQDPQFLISFYEKMQSDKGSIPDRFSAQQFSDYHSELNMSSLELGDSALYFCASSAGHNPTEAFFGQGTRLTVV.